The following is a TCR beta chain sequence with its context. Its cognate antigen is unknown. This sample was taken from a study of cytomegalovirus exposure and HLA in healthy donors. Regarding the study as a whole: It was only CMV serostatus that was available as immune exposure information.

The study ran its PCR with 60 Vbeta and 13 Jbeta primers. Profiling relied on immunoSEQ multiplex PCR, and the TCRdb table lists in-frame clones only, not all of them. Among under 200,000 clones listed, 80% were seen once. Germline assignment: CDR1 SNHLY and CDR2 FYNNEI. The CDR3 is 17 residues long. The V and J ends lost 4 bases and 3 bases, in that order; junction bases with no gene match: 6. Material for sequencing was PBMCs. The chain has TRBV2 and TRBJ2-1, with 13 bases fitting TRBD2. The receptor was isolated from a male donor in good health and CMV-seronegative. The CDR3 here is CASSARTSGGYYNEQFF. The CDR3 coding sequence is TGTGCCAGCAGTGCTCGGACTAGCGGGGGTTACTACAATGAGCAGTTCTTC.